This T cell receptor beta chain was captured in a study of cytomegalovirus exposure and HLA in healthy donors. Between the trimmed V and J ends, which lost 6 bases and 5 bases, there was a span of 10 bases. Germline CDR1 is DFQATT and CDR2 is SNEGSKA (reference sequence). The CDR3 has 11 residues. PCR used 60 Vbeta primers and 13 Jbeta primers. Generated by immunoSEQ multiplex PCR, the TCRdb table keeps only in-frame clones and is missing some. The sample shows approximately 170,000 clones, approximately 78% of them seen only once. Everyone who donated was a healthy bone marrow donor. The genes are TRBV20-1 and TRBJ1-2, with D maybe TRBD1 (5 bases). This sequence was found in a male donor in good health and CMV-seronegative. Sequenced sample: PBMCs. The CDR3 DNA follows: TGCAGTGCCTCGGGGGAATATGGCTACACCTTC. Translating it yields CSASGEYGYTF.